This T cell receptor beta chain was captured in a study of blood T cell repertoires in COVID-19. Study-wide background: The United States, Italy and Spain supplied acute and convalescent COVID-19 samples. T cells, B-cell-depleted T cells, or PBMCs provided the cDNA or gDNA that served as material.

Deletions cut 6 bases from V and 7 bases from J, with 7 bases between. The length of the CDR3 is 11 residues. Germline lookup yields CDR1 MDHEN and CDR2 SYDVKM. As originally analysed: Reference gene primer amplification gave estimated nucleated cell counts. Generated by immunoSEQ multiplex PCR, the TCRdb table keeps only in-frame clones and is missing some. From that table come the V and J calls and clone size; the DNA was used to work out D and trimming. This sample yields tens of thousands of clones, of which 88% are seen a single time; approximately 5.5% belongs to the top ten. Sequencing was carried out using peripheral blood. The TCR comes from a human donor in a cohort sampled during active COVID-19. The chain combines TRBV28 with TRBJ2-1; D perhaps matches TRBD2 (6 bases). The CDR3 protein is CASSGGNEQFF. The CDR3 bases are TGTGCCAGCAGCGGGGGTAATGAGCAGTTCTTC.